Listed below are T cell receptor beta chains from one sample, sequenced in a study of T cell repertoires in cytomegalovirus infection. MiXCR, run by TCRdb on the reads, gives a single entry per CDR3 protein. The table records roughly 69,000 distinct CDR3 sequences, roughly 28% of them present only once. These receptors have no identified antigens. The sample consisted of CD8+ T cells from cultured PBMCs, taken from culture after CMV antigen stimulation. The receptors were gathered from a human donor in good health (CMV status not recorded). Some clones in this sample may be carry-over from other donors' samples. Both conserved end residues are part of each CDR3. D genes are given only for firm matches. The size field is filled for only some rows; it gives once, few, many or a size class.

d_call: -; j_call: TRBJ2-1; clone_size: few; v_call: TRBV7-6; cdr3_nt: TGTGCCAGCAGCCAGTACCCTGGCTCCTACAATGAGCAGTTCTTC; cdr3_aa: CASSQYPGSYNEQFF
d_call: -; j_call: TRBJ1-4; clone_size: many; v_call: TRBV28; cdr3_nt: TGTGCCAGCACCTTGGTTCCGGGACTATATGAAAAACTGTTTTTT; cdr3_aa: CASTLVPGLYEKLFF
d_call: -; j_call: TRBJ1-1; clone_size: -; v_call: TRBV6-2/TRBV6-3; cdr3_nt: TGTGCCAGCAGAGCAGGGGTTATGGAAGCTTTCTTT; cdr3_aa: CASRAGVMEAFF
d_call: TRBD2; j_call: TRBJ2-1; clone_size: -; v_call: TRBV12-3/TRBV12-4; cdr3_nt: TGTGCCAGCAGTTTCCCCACTAGCGGGGGGTACAATGAGCAGTTCTTC; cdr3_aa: CASSFPTSGGYNEQFF
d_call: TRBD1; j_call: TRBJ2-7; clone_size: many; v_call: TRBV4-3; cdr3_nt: TGCGCCAGCAGCCAAGGGACAGGCATGGACGAGCAGTACTTC; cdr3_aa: CASSQGTGMDEQYF
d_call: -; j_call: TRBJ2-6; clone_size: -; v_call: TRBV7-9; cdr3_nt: TGTGCCAGCAGTCGTCCGGGGGCGGGTGGGGCCAACGTCCTGACTTTC; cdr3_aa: CASSRPGAGGANVLTF
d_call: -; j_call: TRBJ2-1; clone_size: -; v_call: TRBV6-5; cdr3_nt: TGTGCCAGCAGTTTTAGGGATGACTCCTACAATGAGCAGTTCTTC; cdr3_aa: CASSFRDDSYNEQFF
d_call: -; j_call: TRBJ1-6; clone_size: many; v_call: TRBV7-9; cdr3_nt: TGTGCCAGCAGTTCGACCCGGGATCGGGCAGATTCACCCCTCCACTTT; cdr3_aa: CASSSTRDRADSPLHF
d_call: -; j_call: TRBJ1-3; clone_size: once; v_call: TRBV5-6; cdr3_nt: TGTGCCAGCAGCCCCGACGGGGGGGCCGGAAACACCATATATTTT; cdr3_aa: CASSPDGGAGNTIYF
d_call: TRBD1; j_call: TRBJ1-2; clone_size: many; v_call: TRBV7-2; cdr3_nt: TGTGCCAGCAGCCCTTGGGACAGGGCGGTCGACAACTACACCTTC; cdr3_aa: CASSPWDRAVDNYTF